This T cell receptor (beta chain) is from a study of shared clonotypes between healthy human individuals. Profiled with immunoSEQ multiplex PCR; TCRdb holds only in-frame clones, not every one. Among some 490,000 clones listed, 78% were seen once. Researchers drew on tens of millions of PBMCs for genomic DNA from unsorted samples. What was sequenced was PBMCs. This receptor was obtained from a woman between 35 and 50 years old in good health. Some clones in this sample may be carry-over from other donors' samples.

The CDR3, as DNA: TGCAGCGTGGGACCTCGCTCCTACGAGCAGTACTTC. Residues: CSVGPRSYEQYF. The rearrangement links TRBV29-1 to TRBJ2-7; D is perhaps TRBD1 or TRBD2 (5 bases each). V dropped 6 bases and J dropped 0 bases, with 9 bases sitting between them. Germline CDR1 and CDR2: SQVTM and ANQGSEA. The CDR3 is 12 residues long.